These 29 T cell receptor beta chains were all obtained from the same sample, sequenced in a study of read filtering for tumor transcriptome and immune sequencing. This library used about 400 ng RNA and molecular barcoded adaptors spanning alpha/delta and beta/gamma chains. Each CDR3 protein gets one entry after TCRdb re-called the reads with MiXCR. The sample has around 140,000 distinct CDR3 sequences, around 14% seen once. Sequencing was performed on a population of CD138-negative cells sorted from bone marrow. The receptors stem from a donor aged 40 or over with multiple myeloma.

The V call is TRBV12-3 or TRBV12-4, the J call TRBJ1-5, with D perhaps matching TRBD1 (5 bases). V was clipped by 7 bases and J by 1 base, with 8 bases between them. The CDR3 runs 13 residues. The CDR3 sequence: CASTRASNQPQHF. As DNA, the CDR3 is TGTGCCAGCACCAGGGCCAGCAATCAGCCCCAGCATTTT.

This clonotype was detected ten times or more. The chain is built from TRBV24-1 and TRBJ2-1; a weak D match, TRBD1 (6 bases). Looked up from germline, CDR1 is KGHDR and CDR2 is SFDVKD. This CDR3 region has 12 residues. V lost 7 bases to trimming and J lost 4 bases, with 7 bases between them. The DNA for the CDR3 is TGTGCCACCAGCGGACAGTACAATGAGCAGTTCTTC. It is translated as CATSGQYNEQFF.

The chain carries TRBV29-1 and TRBJ2-1; weak D call: TRBD1 (5 bases). This CDR3 comprises 14 residues. V gave up 1 base and J gave up 4 bases, with 11 bases separating them. Per the germline V gene, CDR1 is SQVTM and CDR2 is ANQGSEA. The CDR3 region is CSVEGGAKYNEQFF. CDR3 in DNA: TGCAGCGTTGAAGGTGGGGCGAAATACAATGAGCAGTTCTTC.

J is TRBJ2-3 and V is TRBV19, with TRBD2 as a possible D gene (6 bases). Germline values: CDR1 LNHDA, CDR2 SQIVND (reference sequence). This CDR3 has 14 residues. Deletions cut 4 bases from V and 6 bases from J, with 14 bases between. CDR3 amino acids: CASSKRGGQDTQYF. The CDR3 bases are TGTGCCAGTAGTAAGAGGGGAGGTCAGGATACGCAGTATTTT.

The V gene is TRBV11-2, the J gene TRBJ2-7; D perhaps matches TRBD2 (5 bases). Trimming removed 4 bases from V and 5 bases from J, with 9 bases in between. Germline V gene data show CDR1 as SGHAT and CDR2 as FQNNGV. CDR3 length: 12 amino acids. In DNA form, the CDR3 reads TGTGCCAGCAGCTCGGGGTATAACGAGCAGTACTTC. It encodes CASSSGYNEQYF. Supplemented by reference TRBV11-2 and TRBJ2-7, the full variable domain reads EAGVAQSPRYKIIEKRQSVAFWCNPISGHATLYWYQQILGQGPKLLIQFQNNGVVDDSQLPKDRFSAERLKGVDSTLKIQPAKLEDSAVYLCASSSGYNEQYFGPGTRLTVT.

For this clonotype: A much larger clone differs from this one at a single base, so this may be a read error. The CDR3 DNA sequence: TGTGTCAGCAGCCACTTACCGGGACAGGGGGCAGGCTACGAGCAGTACTTC. Residues: CVSSHLPGQGAGYEQYF. The chain uses TRBV14 and TRBJ2-7, with TRBD1 matching 12 bases. There are 17 residues in the CDR3. Germline CDR1 is SGHDN and CDR2 is FVKESK.

This clonotype was observed many times. The V call is TRBV6-5, the J call TRBJ2-1, with 12 bases that match TRBD2. The CDR3 consists of 16 residues. Germline CDR1 reads MNHEY; CDR2 reads SVGAGI. V gave up 6 bases and J gave up 9 bases; unmatched junction bases: 12. This CDR3 is CASSPLLAGGRLEQFF. The CDR3 nucleotides read TGTGCCAGCAGCCCCTTACTAGCGGGAGGTAGGCTTGAGCAGTTCTTC.

This clonotype was seen many times. The chain joins TRBV5-1 to TRBJ2-1, with D perhaps matching TRBD1 (6 bases). In germline, CDR1 is SGHRS, CDR2 YFSETQ. Trimming cost V 4 bases and J 0 bases, with 14 bases left between them. The CDR3 loop spans 16 amino acids. Written as DNA, the CDR3 is TGCGCCAGCAGCCCGGACAGAGCGAGCTCCTACAATGAGCAGTTCTTC. Translation gives CASSPDRASSYNEQFF. Supplemented by reference TRBV5-1 and TRBJ2-1, the full variable domain reads KAGVTQTPRYLIKTRGQQVTLSCSPISGHRSVSWYQQTPGQGLQFLFEYFSETQRNKGNFPGRFSGRQFSNSRSEMNVSTLELGDSALYLCASSPDRASSYNEQFFGPGTRLTVL.

This clonotype was counted ten times or more. The gene calls are TRBV29-1 and TRBJ2-6; D is perhaps TRBD1 (5 bases). Germline values: CDR1 SQVTM, CDR2 ANQGSEA. V shed 3 bases and J shed 1 base, with 7 bases lying between them. CDR3 length: 14 residues. The CDR3: CSVDQGSGANVLTF. DNA for the CDR3: TGCAGCGTTGACCAGGGATCTGGGGCCAACGTCCTGACTTTC.

Comment on this clonotype: Since a much larger clone is just one base distant, this may be a read error. The chain is built from TRBV12-5 and TRBJ1-1, with D perhaps matching TRBD1 (5 bases). Germline V lookup: CDR1 LGHNT, CDR2 FRNRAP. CDR3 size: 12 residues. In DNA, the CDR3 is TGTGGTAGTGTCGGGGGAACTATTGAAGCTTTCTTT. Residues: CGSVGGTIEAFF.

To note about this clonotype: A much larger clonotype is one base distant, so this may be a read error. This chain uses TRBV12-3 or TRBV12-4 with TRBJ2-4, with D tentatively TRBD2 (5 bases). V dropped 6 bases and J dropped 6 bases, with 12 bases sitting between them. There are 13 residues in the CDR3. CDR3 sequence (DNA): TGTGCCAGCAGGGGGAGCGACTTAAACATTCAGTACTTC. Translation: CASRGSDLNIQYF.

The chain carries TRBV12-3 or TRBV12-4 and TRBJ2-5; D is ambiguous. The CDR3 length is 17 residues. V was pared by 6 bases and J by 2 bases, with 22 bases between. The DNA of the CDR3 is TGTGCCAGCAGCCATAATGAGAACGGACGGAATCAAGAGACCCAGTACTTC. As protein: CASSHNENGRNQETQYF.

V gene TRBV2 combines with J gene TRBJ2-7, with D perhaps TRBD1 (6 bases). The CDR3 contains 15 residues. Trimming shortened V by 1 base and J by 2 bases, and 12 bases separated the two germline ends. Germline loops: CDR1 SNHLY, CDR2 FYNNEI. The CDR3: CASSEGRGPPYEQYF. CDR3 coding DNA: TGTGCCAGCAGTGAAGGCAGGGGACCCCCCTACGAGCAGTACTTC.

This clonotype was seen at least ten times. This rearrangement joins TRBV3-1 to TRBJ2-5; D perhaps matches TRBD2 (6 bases). The CDR3 length is 12 residues. The V gene lost 3 bases and the J gene lost 4 bases, with 6 bases spanning the gap. Germline CDR1 LGHDT, CDR2 YNNKEL (reference sequence). The chain's CDR3 is CASSHGGETQYF. The CDR3 nucleotides are TGTGCCAGCAGCCACGGGGGAGAGACCCAGTACTTC.

As regards this clonotype: This may be a read error, as it is one base from a much larger clone. The CDR3 does not close with the conserved phenylalanine or tryptophan, likely indicating a read error. V usage is TRBV7-2 and J usage is TRBJ2-5; D is uncertain. Germline V gene data show CDR1 as SGHTA and CDR2 as FQGNSA. The germline V and J ends were trimmed by 3 bases and 5 bases, with 7 bases remaining between them. The CDR3 length is 12 residues. The CDR3 here is CASSLSLETQYL. The CDR3 DNA is TGTGCCAGCAGCTTGTCGTTGGAGACCCAGTACCTC.

This clonotype was detected many times. The chain recombines TRBV5-1 with TRBJ2-1; D unresolved. Per the germline V gene, CDR1 is SGHRS and CDR2 is YFSETQ. V lost 2 bases and J lost 8, with 14 bases in between. The CDR3 contains 14 residues. CDR3 region: CASSFQWDRDEQFF. The CDR3 DNA reads as TGCGCCAGCAGCTTTCAATGGGATAGGGATGAGCAGTTCTTC.

The chain has TRBV4-1 and TRBJ1-1; D gene unclear. This CDR3 is built from 16 residues. Germline loops: CDR1 MGHRA, CDR2 YSYEKL. V lost 3 bases, J lost 5 bases, and 19 bases lay in between. The CDR3 sequence: CASSHDPRELRTEAFF. CDR3 DNA: TGCGCCAGCAGCCACGACCCGAGAGAACTGAGGACTGAAGCTTTCTTT.

This clonotype was counted only a few times. This rearrangement joins TRBV10-2 to TRBJ2-7; D is perhaps TRBD2 (6 bases). The CDR3 loop spans 13 amino acids. Germline V gene lookup returns CDR1 WSHSY and CDR2 SAAADI. Trimming stripped 7 bases from V and 3 bases from J, with 13 bases between. The CDR3: CASKFGGVYEQYF. CDR3 nucleotides: TGCGCCAGCAAGTTCGGCGGGGTCTACGAGCAGTACTTC.

The sample holds many counts of this clonotype. J is TRBJ1-1 and V is TRBV6-5; 7 bases fit TRBD1. Per germline, CDR1 MNHEY and CDR2 SVGAGI. The CDR3 consists of 12 residues. With V trimmed by 6 bases and J by 12 bases, 10 bases remained unmatched. CDR3 sequence: CASSLNRGRPFF. CDR3 DNA: TGTGCCAGCAGCCTTAACAGGGGACGACCTTTCTTT.

This clonotype was counted only a few times. An end of the junction does not agree with germline; a read error may underlie this. The chain links TRBV5-1 to TRBJ2-5; D uncertain. Germline CDR1 SGHRS, CDR2 YFSETQ. This CDR3 is 13 amino acids long. This CDR3 reads CASSLESSETQHF. CDR3 nucleotides: TGCGCCAGCAGCTTGGAGAGCTCGGAGACCCAGCACTTC.

V is TRBV29-1 and J is TRBJ2-5, with 8 bases fitting TRBD2. The CDR3 extends over 15 amino acids. Germline CDR1 and CDR2: SQVTM and ANQGSEA. The V segment lost 1 base and the J segment 5 bases; nucleotides outside the gene matches: 9. CDR3 sequence reads: CSVEGPWTSFETQYF. The DNA of the CDR3 is TGCAGCGTTGAAGGCCCTTGGACTAGCTTCGAGACCCAGTACTTC. Based on the CDR3 plus reference TRBV29-1 and TRBJ2-5, the full variable domain is SAVISQKPSRDICQRGTSLTIQCQVDSQVTMMFWYRQQPGQSLTLIATANQGSEATYESGFVIDKFPISRPNLTFSTLTVSNMSPEDSSIYLCSVEGPWTSFETQYFGPGTRLLVL.

The chain carries TRBV4-1 and TRBJ2-3; weak D call: TRBD1 (6 bases). The germline gives CDR1 MGHRA, CDR2 YSYEKL. V lost 1 base and J 2 bases, leaving 13 bases between the germline ends. The CDR3 is 16 amino acids. CDR3 residues: CASSQVPQGPTDTQYF. The CDR3 DNA is TGCGCCAGCAGCCAAGTTCCACAGGGCCCCACAGATACGCAGTATTTT.

This clonotype was observed at least ten times. The gene calls are TRBV13 and TRBJ2-7; D is possibly TRBD2 (5 bases). V was cut by 5 bases and J by 0 bases, with 11 bases left in between. CDR3 length: 14 amino acids. Germline V gives CDR1 PRHDT, CDR2 FYEKMQ (reference sequence). DNA of the CDR3: TGTGCCAGCAGCCAGTGGACTGGCTCCTACGAGCAGTACTTC. Residues: CASSQWTGSYEQYF.

Concerning this clonotype itself: This may be a read error, as it is one base from a much larger clone. The chain recombines TRBV24-1 with TRBJ2-2; perhaps D is TRBD1 or TRBD2 (5 bases each). The CDR3 consists of 15 residues. Germline loops: CDR1 KGHDR, CDR2 SFDVKD. The CDR3 region is CATSDPRENAGELFF. In nucleotides, the CDR3 is TGTGCCACCAGTGATCCCAGGGAGAACGCCGGGGAGCTGTTTTTT.

Many counts were recorded for this clonotype. The chain uses TRBV29-1 and TRBJ1-4; D is possibly TRBD1 (5 bases). This CDR3 has 12 amino acids. Germline loops: CDR1 SQVTM, CDR2 ANQGSEA. V lost 7 bases to trimming and J lost 8 bases, with 14 bases between them. CDR3 nucleotides: TGCAGCGCCATCGGGACCGCCGAAAAACTGTTTTTT. It translates to CSAIGTAEKLFF.

This clonotype was seen a handful of times. The rearrangement links TRBV6-2 or TRBV6-3 to TRBJ2-3, with TRBD2 matching 12 bases. J lost 6 bases, V lost 5 bases, and 27 bases had no gene match. From germline, CDR1 is MNHEY and CDR2 SVGEGT. There are 22 residues in the CDR3. DNA of the CDR3: TGTGCCAGCAGTCCTCTGACGGCTTACTCCGCGGCTAGCGGGAGGGCTCGGGATACGCAGTATTTT. Its translation is CASSPLTAYSAASGRARDTQYF.

This clonotype turned up a few times. A junction boundary mismatches the germline segment, possibly from a read error. The chain carries TRBV28 and TRBJ1-1; 8 bases are a match to TRBD1. Looked up from germline, CDR1 is MDHEN and CDR2 is SYDVKM. The CDR3 runs to 14 residues. For the CDR3, the DNA is TGTGCCTGCAGGCCCGGGACAGGTTTTCGTGAAGCTTTCTTT. This gives the protein CACRPGTGFREAFF.

This clonotype has at least ten counts. The rearrangement joins TRBV4-3 to TRBJ1-5; the D is unclear. The germline V gene encodes CDR1 LGHNA and CDR2 YSLEER. V lost 0 bases, J lost 3 bases, and 3 bases lay in between. CDR3 length: 13 residues. The DNA of the CDR3 is TGCGCCAGCAGCCAAGAGTTCAATCAGCCCCAGCATTTT. Its translation: CASSQEFNQPQHF.

This clonotype was detected many times. The genes are TRBV6-5 and TRBJ1-1; D is uncertain. V was shortened by 5 bases and J by 1 base, with 5 bases between the two germline ends. The CDR3 length is 12 residues. Germline V gene data show CDR1 as MNHEY and CDR2 as SVGAGI. CDR3: CASSKRNTEAFF. In nucleotides, the CDR3 is TGTGCCAGCAGTAAAAGGAACACTGAAGCTTTCTTT.